What follows are 13 T cell receptor beta chains derived from one specimen sequenced in a study of T cell clonality in common variable immunodeficiency. The assay was immunoSEQ multiplex PCR, and TCRdb's table has in-frame clones only and misses some. The sample presents about 60,000 clones, none singletons. The specimen was peripheral blood mononuclear cells. The receptors here all came from a person aged 18 to 75 in good health.

This clone was counted ten times or more. The missing CDR3 end, 3 residues past where the read stops, is filled in from the germline J gene. The J gene is TRBJ2-7, the V gene TRBV20-1, with TRBD2 identical over 11 bases. J was trimmed by 2 bases and V by 4 bases; bases with no gene match: 4. Germline CDR1 DFQATT, CDR2 SNEGSKA (reference sequence). The CDR3 has 14 residues. Incomplete CDR3 DNA: TGCAGTGCTACGGGACTAGCGGAGGCCTACGAG. Protein product: CSATGLAEAYE. The full CDR3 protein is CSATGLAEAYEQYF.

Many counts were recorded for this clone. The CDR3 end is not reached by the read, which stops 3 residues before it; the germline J gene fills it in. In the same sample, other DNA sequences code for this CDR3. The rearrangement links TRBV18 to TRBJ2-5; maybe TRBD2 (6 bases). Trimming removed 2 bases from V and 5 bases from J, with 9 bases in between. The CDR3 runs 13 residues. CDR1 and CDR2 (germline): KGHSH, LQKENI. CDR3 in amino acids: CASSPSGGETQYF. The DNA read from the CDR3 is TGTGCCAGCTCACCATCAGGAGGGGAGACC.

In this sample, this clone turned up many times. The CDR3 end lies 3 residues beyond the end of the read and is filled in from the germline J gene. The V and J genes are TRBV20-1 and TRBJ2-1; a weak D match, TRBD2 (6 bases). Germline loops: CDR1 DFQATT, CDR2 SNEGSKA (reference sequence). The V end lost 3 bases, the J end lost 7 bases, and 13 bases lay between the germline ends. This CDR3 has 13 amino acids. CDR3 protein: CSARASGTNEQFF. The sequenced CDR3 bases are TGCAGTGCTAGGGCTTCCGGGACTAATGAG.

This clone was observed many times. The read gets to within 3 residues of the CDR3 end, and the germline J gene fills in the rest. The chain links TRBV28 to TRBJ1-3; D unclear. The CDR3 consists of 16 residues. Trimming shortened V by 2 bases and J by 5 bases, and 16 bases separated the two germline ends. Germline CDR1 and CDR2: MDHEN and SYDVKM. This CDR3 is CASSLGWAADRNTIYF. The part of the CDR3 DNA that was read is TGTGCCAGCAGTTTAGGTTGGGCAGCCGACAGAAACACC.

The table lists this clone with many counts. The observed sequence ends 3 residues before the CDR3 terminus, with the missing tail filled in from the germline J gene. The chain combines TRBV20-1 with TRBJ2-5; the match to TRBD2 covers 7 bases. Germline V gene lookup returns CDR1 DFQATT and CDR2 SNEGSKA (reference sequence). This CDR3 has 15 amino acids. J lost 2 bases, V lost 1 base, and 7 bases had no gene match. The CDR3 DNA, read in part, is TGCAGTGCTAGAGGACTAGCAGCCGTACAAGAGACC. It specifies CSARGLAAVQET. The complete CDR3 reads CSARGLAAVQETQYF.

This clone was detected many times. With the read ending 3 residues before the CDR3 end, the germline J gene is used to fill in that end. The chain is built from TRBV5-1 and TRBJ2-7; D unclear. Trimming stripped 4 bases from V and 1 base from J, with 21 bases between. Looked up from germline, CDR1 is SGHRS and CDR2 is YFSETQ. CDR3 length: 17 residues. CDR3: CASSRSGLALTSYEQYF. The DNA read from the CDR3 is TGCGCCAGCAGCCGTAGTGGGCTGGCCTTGACATCCTACGAG.

This clone appeared many times. The observed sequence ends 3 residues before the CDR3 terminus, with the missing tail filled in from the germline J gene. V is TRBV28 and J is TRBJ2-2; 7 bases map to TRBD2. The CDR3 covers 17 residues. Germline CDR1 reads MDHEN; CDR2 reads SYDVKM. J lost 5 bases, V lost 1 base, and 10 bases had no gene match. CDR3 DNA, as far as it was read: TGTGCCAGCAGTTTATACGGCGGGAGAAGTCAAACCGGGGAG. This encodes CASSLYGGRSQTGE. The full CDR3 protein reads CASSLYGGRSQTGELFF.

With respect to this clone: The CDR3 end is not reached by the read, which stops 3 residues before it; the germline J gene fills it in. The chain couples TRBV2 to TRBJ1-4, with 7 bases aligning to TRBD1. From germline, CDR1 is SNHLY and CDR2 FYNNEI. The CDR3 runs 14 residues. The V gene end was trimmed by 5 bases and the J gene end by 8 bases; junction bases not matched to a gene: 8. CDR3: CASSPQGSGEKLFF. Partial CDR3 DNA: TGTGCCAGCAGTCCACAGGGGTCAGGCGAAAAA.

This clone was recorded many times. The read is 3 residues too short to cover the CDR3 end, so that end is filled in from the germline J gene. J is TRBJ2-2 and V is TRBV6-1, with TRBD1 identical over 7 bases. The CDR3 loop spans 17 amino acids. J lost 6 bases, V lost 2 bases, and 12 bases had no gene match. CDR1 and CDR2 from the germline V gene are MNHNS and SASEGT. Partial CDR3 DNA: TGTGCCAGCAGTGAATACGACAGGGATTCGTGGGCCGGGGAG. It translates to CASSEYDRDSWAGE. The whole CDR3 reads CASSEYDRDSWAGELFF.

This clone was counted many times. The read finishes 3 residues shy of the CDR3 end, and the germline J gene is used to complete it. This rearrangement joins TRBV28 to TRBJ2-7, with 10 nucleotides matching TRBD2. V lost 4 bases and J lost 1; bases outside the gene matches: 10. The CDR3 totals 17 residues. In germline, CDR1 is MDHEN, CDR2 SYDVKM. The CDR3 here is CASSSRKREGLSYEQYF. The covered CDR3 bases are TGTGCCAGCAGTTCCCGGAAGCGGGAGGGCCTTTCCTACGAG.

This clone was counted at least ten times. The sequenced fragment ends 3 residues before the CDR3 boundary, so the rest is inferred from the germline J gene. The rearrangement links TRBV6-1 to TRBJ2-7, with D perhaps matching TRBD2 (6 bases). Trimming took 3 bases from V and 6 from J, leaving 15 bases between them. Germline loops: CDR1 MNHNS, CDR2 SASEGT. CDR3 length equals 14 residues. Incomplete CDR3 DNA: TGTGCCAGCAGTGAGTTGTCTAGCGCCAGCGAG. Amino acid sequence: CASSELSSASE. The entire CDR3 sequence reads CASSELSSASEQYF.

This clone was counted ten times or more. The observed sequence ends 3 residues before the CDR3 terminus, with the missing tail filled in from the germline J gene. The gene calls are TRBV6-1 and TRBJ1-4; no definite D call. There are 13 residues in the CDR3. Per the germline V gene, CDR1 is MNHNS and CDR2 is SASEGT. The V and J ends lost 4 bases and 4 bases respectively, with 7 bases between them. CDR3 DNA, as far as it was read: TGTGCCAGCAGTGTGCGGAATAATGAAAAA. Its translation: CASSVRNNEK. The full CDR3 sequence reads CASSVRNNEKLFF.

This clone was detected ten times or more. The CDR3 end is not reached by the read, which stops 3 residues before it; the germline J gene fills it in. The chain combines TRBV15 with TRBJ1-1; 7 nucleotides match TRBD1. V was pared by 0 bases and J by 6 bases, with 7 bases of the junction left unmatched. The CDR3 is made up of 15 amino acids. Germline values: CDR1 LNHNV, CDR2 YYDKDF (reference sequence). The chain's CDR3 is CATSRDVGQGAEAFF. Partial CDR3 DNA: TGTGCCACCAGCAGAGATGTGGGCCAGGGGGCTGAA. Variable domain in full (rest from reference TRBV15 and TRBJ1-1): DAMVIQNPRYQVTQFGKPVTLSCSQTLNHNVMYWYQQKSSQAPKLLFHYYDKDFNNEADTPDNFQSRRPNTSFCFLDIRSPGLGDTAMYLCATSRDVGQGAEAFFGQGTRLTVV.